Shown below are 32 T cell receptor beta chains from a single sample sequenced in a study of beta chain features in type 1 diabetes (dated 2018 in TCRdb). The paper's findings and limits, for the study overall: In all four CD4+ subsets, TCRB CDR3 length was moderately but significantly shorter in type 1 diabetes patients.

The antigens for these receptors are not known. To prepare the library, the immunoSEQ multiplex PCR assay was applied. The entire amount of isolated RNA was reverse transcribed using the High Capacity cDNA Reverse Transcription Kit, so the sequenced TCRB transcripts were expressed ones. Drawn from immuneACCESS, this table holds only the in-frame rearrangements with V and J called that TCRdb kept. Clones are partly lost; checked studies trace under half to an unresolved V gene and leave the rest unexplained. The sample table lists roughly 250,000 clones, about 20% of them with a count of one. 0.028% of the sample is in the top ten clones. The specimen was naive CD4+ T cells from blood. Interpreted using the paper, the cell subset or site label stands for: true naive CD4+ T cells. The receptors here all came from a woman aged 40 to 49 with type 1 diabetes.

This clone was observed a few times. This sequence joins TRBV6-6 and TRBJ2-1, with D possibly TRBD1 on 7 matching bases. Looked up from germline, CDR1 is MNHNY and CDR2 is SVGAGI (reference sequence). Trimming took 7 bases from V and 2 from J, leaving 12 bases between them. The CDR3 runs 14 residues. The CDR3 region has the DNA TGTGCCAGCATCAGGGGGGAACCCTACAATGAGCAGTTCTTC. As protein: CASIRGEPYNEQFF.

The rearrangement links TRBV29-1 to TRBJ2-5; D possibly corresponds to TRBD2 (6 bases). Matching the DNA end better, TRBJ2-7 makes the J call doubtful. Germline CDR1 SQVTM, CDR2 ANQGSEA. The CDR3 loop spans 14 amino acids. Written as DNA, the CDR3 is TGCAGCGTTGAAGTGGGACTCGGCCTCTACGAGCAGTACTTC. This codes for CSVEVGLGLYEQYF.

This rearrangement joins TRBV28 to TRBJ1-2; a possible D gene is TRBD1 (5 bases). There are 12 residues in the CDR3. Germline lookup yields CDR1 MDHEN and CDR2 SYDVKM. Between the trimmed V and J ends, which lost 4 bases and 7 bases, there was a span of 10 bases. CDR3: CASSSIGAGYTF. The DNA for the CDR3 is TGTGCCAGCAGTTCGATAGGGGCTGGCTACACCTTC.

In this sample, this clone turned up a few times. V and J are TRBV2 and TRBJ2-5; possible D gene TRBD2, 6 bases. V was clipped by 9 bases and J by 2 bases, with 19 bases between them. Germline CDR1 is SNHLY and CDR2 is FYNNEI. The CDR3 consists of 15 residues. The CDR3 DNA reads TGTGCCAGTGATTACAGGTCAGCGGGTCAAGAGACCCAGTACTTC. Translation gives CASDYRSAGQETQYF.

This clone was detected only a few times. The CDR3 loop is CASSPGQGMNTEAFF. DNA for the CDR3: TGTGCCAGCAGCCCGGGACAGGGAATGAACACTGAAGCTTTCTTT. The chain links TRBV28 to TRBJ1-1, with 9 bases aligning to TRBD1. The CDR3 is 15 residues long. Trimming took 6 bases from V and 0 from J; bases not matched to a gene: 5. The germline CDR1 and CDR2 sequences are MDHEN and SYDVKM.

This clone was counted between two and nine times. CDR3 coding DNA: TGTGCCTGGTCGAGGGACAGGCTGGGCTATGGCTACACCTTC. Translated, it gives CAWSRDRLGYGYTF. This chain joins TRBV30 and TRBJ1-2, with TRBD1 identical over 8 bases. The CDR3 is 14 residues long. J gave up 4 bases and V 5 bases, and 9 bases lay outside the gene matches. Per the germline V gene, CDR1 is GTSNPN and CDR2 is SVGIG (reference sequence). The whole variable domain, remainder taken from reference TRBV30 and TRBJ1-2, is SQTIHQWPATLVQPVGSPLSLECTVEGTSNPNLYWYRQAAGRGLQLLFYSVGIGQISSEVPQNLSASRPQDRQFILSSKKLLLSDSGFYLCAWSRDRLGYGYTFGSGTRLTVV.

This clone has just a few counts. The chain uses TRBV7-8 and TRBJ1-2, with D possibly TRBD1 on 5 matching bases. Trimming stripped 1 base from V and 2 bases from J, with 8 bases between. CDR3 length equals 14 residues. The germline gives CDR1 SGHVS, CDR2 FQNEAQ. Here the CDR3 DNA reads TGTGCCAGCAGCTTAGTGCCAGGGAACTATGGCTACACCTTC. This codes for CASSLVPGNYGYTF.

This clone was seen only a few times. The V call is TRBV9, the J call TRBJ2-3; 13 positions match TRBD2. The CDR3 covers 17 residues. CDR1 is SGDLS and CDR2 is YYNGEE in the germline V gene. V dropped 0 bases and J dropped 5; count of bases not matched to a gene: 6. For the CDR3, the DNA is TGTGCCAGCAGCGTAGGGACTAGCGGGAGCTCAGAAGATACGCAGTATTTT. It encodes CASSVGTSGSSEDTQYF.

The genes are TRBV6-5 and TRBJ2-1; 10 nucleotides align to TRBD2. J was trimmed by 6 bases and V by 3 bases; bases with no gene match: 8. In germline, CDR1 is MNHEY, CDR2 SVGAGI. The CDR3 loop spans 16 amino acids. The CDR3 nucleotides are TGTGCCAGCAGTTATAAGTCACTAGCGGGGTCCAATGAGCAGTTCTTC. It specifies CASSYKSLAGSNEQFF.

This clone was detected a few times. The V gene is TRBV15, the J gene TRBJ2-7; tentatively, D is TRBD1 (6 bases). V lost 5 bases to trimming and J lost 3 bases, with 20 bases between them. The CDR3 loop spans 16 amino acids. Germline CDR1 and CDR2: LNHNV and YYDKDF (reference sequence). CDR3 in DNA: TGTGCCACCAGCTCTTACAGGGAGCCTCGGAACTACGAGCAGTACTTC. It translates to CATSSYREPRNYEQYF.

The V gene is TRBV6-6, the J gene TRBJ2-5; no clear D gene. CDR3 size: 13 residues. Trimming took off 4 bases at V and 5 bases at J, with 11 bases between the two ends. Germline CDR1 and CDR2: MNHNY and SVGAGI (reference sequence). CDR3 amino acids: CASSFPRLETQYF. The CDR3 nucleotides are TGTGCCAGCAGTTTCCCCCGGTTGGAGACCCAGTACTTC.

This clone was counted only a few times. This chain joins TRBV2 and TRBJ2-3; TRBD1 aligns across 7 bases. V was clipped by 5 bases and J by 6 bases; unmatched bases: 5. This CDR3 has 13 residues. Germline V CDR1 and CDR2: SNHLY, FYNNEI. Here the CDR3 DNA reads TGTGCCAGCAGTAGACAGGGTCAGGATACGCAGTATTTT. This sequence encodes CASSRQGQDTQYF.

This clone occurred a few times. The gene calls are TRBV19 and TRBJ2-1; maybe TRBD2 (6 bases). The CDR3 has 16 residues. V was clipped by 3 bases and J by 2 bases, with 14 bases between them. Germline CDR1 and CDR2: LNHDA and SQIVND (reference sequence). The CDR3 is CASSIAGRRTYNEQFF. The CDR3 DNA sequence: TGTGCCAGTAGTATTGCGGGAAGGAGGACCTACAATGAGCAGTTCTTC.

Only a few counts were recorded for this clone. V and J are TRBV5-1 and TRBJ1-2; D not resolved. CDR1 SGHRS and CDR2 YFSETQ come from the germline V gene. The CDR3 has 13 amino acids. Trimming removed 2 bases at V and 6 bases at J, with 11 bases between. The CDR3, as DNA: TGCGCCAGCAGCTTTCTACCACGGGATGGCTACACCTTC. Translating it yields CASSFLPRDGYTF.

This clone came up a few times. V usage is TRBV9 and J usage is TRBJ2-3; D perhaps matches TRBD1 (6 bases). The V gene lost 1 base and the J gene lost 0 bases, with 9 bases spanning the gap. Germline V CDR1 and CDR2: SGDLS, YYNGEE. This CDR3 is built from 15 residues. The CDR3 DNA reads TGTGCCAGCAGCGTATCGGGACAAAGCACAGATACGCAGTATTTT. This encodes CASSVSGQSTDTQYF.

This clone was observed a handful of times. V and J are TRBV5-1 and TRBJ2-1; 8 nucleotides line up with TRBD2. The CDR3 consists of 15 residues. CDR1 SGHRS and CDR2 YFSETQ come from the germline V gene. Trimming cost V 6 bases and J 7 bases; bases outside gene matches: 12. CDR3 sequence: CASKRETPIRNEQFF. The CDR3 bases are TGCGCCAGCAAGCGGGAGACGCCGATTCGGAATGAGCAGTTCTTC.

This clone was seen more than once but under ten times. This chain links TRBV29-1 with TRBJ1-4; D gene unclear. This CDR3 contains 13 residues. Germline V gene sequence: CDR1 SQVTM, CDR2 ANQGSEA. V was shortened by 3 bases and J by 4 bases, with 9 bases between the two germline ends. CDR3 in DNA: TGCAGCGTTGAGACGGGATATAATGAAAAACTGTTTTTT. Protein: CSVETGYNEKLFF. The complete variable domain, with remaining parts taken from reference TRBV29-1 and TRBJ1-4, reads SAVISQKPSRDICQRGTSLTIQCQVDSQVTMMFWYRQQPGQSLTLIATANQGSEATYESGFVIDKFPISRPNLTFSTLTVSNMSPEDSSIYLCSVETGYNEKLFFGSGTQLSVL.

This clone has just a few counts. Written as DNA, the CDR3 is TGTGCCAGTAGTCCCCTAGTCCAAGAGACCCAGTACTTC. Its protein product is CASSPLVQETQYF. This chain links TRBV19 with TRBJ2-5, with unresolved D. Germline loops: CDR1 LNHDA, CDR2 SQIVND (reference sequence). Trimming pared 5 bases from V and 1 base from J, leaving 8 bases between. The CDR3 consists of 13 residues.

This clone was observed a few times. The V gene is TRBV10-2, the J gene TRBJ2-1, with 7 nucleotides matching TRBD2. The ends lost 7 bases at V and 7 bases at J; junction bases unmatched: 7. The germline gives CDR1 WSHSY, CDR2 SAAADI. The CDR3 runs 13 residues. CDR3: CASKIAGTNEQFF. The CDR3, as DNA: TGCGCCAGCAAGATAGCGGGTACAAATGAGCAGTTCTTC.

The chain employs TRBV5-1 and TRBJ1-2, with a weak D call TRBD1 (6 bases). Trimming shortened V by 4 bases and J by 8 bases, and 18 bases separated the two germline ends. CDR3 length: 14 residues. The germline gives CDR1 SGHRS, CDR2 YFSETQ. CDR3 loop: CASSLSGVPRGYTF. The DNA of the CDR3 is TGCGCCAGCAGCCTCTCAGGGGTCCCCCGGGGCTACACCTTC.

This clone was detected only a few times. This chain links TRBV4-2 with TRBJ2-3; 13 bases are a match to TRBD2. V lost 4 bases to trimming and J lost 1 base; unmatched junction nucleotides: 8. Germline V CDR1 and CDR2: LGHNA, YNFKEQ. This CDR3 contains 18 residues. CDR3 sequence: CASSRPKGLAGGTDTQYF. CDR3 bases: TGTGCCAGCAGCCGCCCCAAAGGACTAGCGGGGGGCACAGATACGCAGTATTTT.

The sample holds one count of this clone. The chain uses TRBV5-8 and TRBJ1-5; tentatively, D is TRBD1 (6 bases). Per the germline V gene, CDR1 is SGHTS and CDR2 is YDEGEE. V gave up 1 base and J gave up 4 bases, with 12 bases separating them. CDR3 length: 15 amino acids. The CDR3 loop is CASSLRGRENQPQHF. CDR3 bases: TGTGCCAGCAGCTTGCGGGGGCGGGAGAATCAGCCCCAGCATTTT.

This clone was observed a handful of times. The V and J genes are TRBV5-1 and TRBJ2-7; D is perhaps TRBD2 (5 bases). With 4 bases removed from V and 3 bases from J, the gap between germline ends came to 14 bases. CDR3 length: 14 residues. Germline-derived CDR1 and CDR2 are SGHRS and YFSETQ. The CDR3 is CASSQNSGLYEQYF. For the CDR3, the DNA is TGCGCCAGCAGCCAGAACTCCGGACTCTACGAGCAGTACTTC. The full variable domain, its missing parts supplied by reference TRBV5-1 and TRBJ2-7, is KAGVTQTPRYLIKTRGQQVTLSCSPISGHRSVSWYQQTPGQGLQFLFEYFSETQRNKGNFPGRFSGRQFSNSRSEMNVSTLELGDSALYLCASSQNSGLYEQYFGPGTRLTVT.

The sample holds a few counts of this clone. The chain links TRBV29-1 to TRBJ1-1; 8 bases line up with TRBD1. CDR1 is SQVTM, CDR2 ANQGSEA, per germline. V shed 6 bases, J shed 2 bases, and the junction held 5 bases outside the gene matches. This CDR3 contains 13 residues. CDR3 protein: CSVCGQGNTEAFF. CDR3 nucleotide sequence: TGCAGCGTGTGCGGACAGGGAAACACTGAAGCTTTCTTT.

This clone was picked up a small number of times. V is TRBV9 and J is TRBJ1-5; TRBD1 aligns across 7 bases. Germline V CDR1 and CDR2: SGDLS, YYNGEE. The trim removed 3 bases at V and 4 bases at J, leaving 4 bases unmatched. The CDR3 consists of 14 residues. Here the CDR3 DNA reads TGTGCCAGCAGCGGGGGGACAGTTAATCAGCCCCAGCATTTT. It translates to CASSGGTVNQPQHF.

This clone appeared a few times. V usage is TRBV9 and J usage is TRBJ1-2, with 7 bases matching TRBD1. The CDR3 is 14 residues long. Germline CDR1 and CDR2: SGDLS and YYNGEE. V was pared by 0 bases and J by 3 bases, with 2 bases of the junction left unmatched. The CDR3 DNA reads as TGTGCCAGCAGCGTAGAAACAGGGGACTATGGCTACACCTTC. Protein sequence: CASSVETGDYGYTF.

The chain recombines TRBV7-6 with TRBJ2-6; 9 nucleotides match TRBD1. CDR1 SGHVS and CDR2 FNYEAQ come from the germline V gene. The ends lost 5 bases at V and 0 bases at J; junction bases unmatched: 8. This CDR3 region has 18 residues. CDR3 region: CASSPITGGFSGANVLTF. The CDR3 bases are TGTGCCAGCAGCCCGATTACAGGGGGCTTCTCTGGGGCCAACGTCCTGACTTTC.

The chain joins TRBV5-4 to TRBJ1-4; tentatively, D is TRBD1 (6 bases). The V end was cut by 2 bases, the J end by 6 bases, with 11 bases between. The CDR3 length is 14 residues. Germline-derived CDR1 and CDR2 are SGHNT and YYREEE (reference sequence). The CDR3 spells CASSFKQGDEKLFF. The CDR3, as DNA: TGTGCCAGCAGCTTTAAACAGGGTGATGAAAAACTGTTTTTT.

This clone appeared a few times. V gene TRBV7-2 combines with J gene TRBJ2-7; 7 nucleotides line up with TRBD2. V trimming: 4 bases; J trimming: 0 bases; junction bases outside the gene matches: 12. The germline CDR1 and CDR2 sequences are SGHTA and FQGNSA. The CDR3 contains 17 residues. The DNA of the CDR3 is TGTGCCAGCAGCTGGGGGGTCAAAGCGGGGAGCTCCTACGAGCAGTACTTC. Translation gives CASSWGVKAGSSYEQYF.

This chain links TRBV29-1 with TRBJ1-1; no clear D gene. Germline V gives CDR1 SQVTM, CDR2 ANQGSEA. This CDR3 contains 10 residues. V was pared by 6 bases and J by 4 bases, with 6 bases between. The CDR3 protein is CSVAGTEAFF. The DNA of the CDR3 is TGCAGCGTAGCTGGCACTGAAGCTTTCTTT.

This sequence joins TRBV28 and TRBJ1-2; unclear D gene. Trimming removed 10 bases at V and 3 bases at J, with 15 bases between. The CDR3 totals 13 residues. CDR1 is MDHEN and CDR2 is SYDVKM in the germline V gene. CDR3 sequence reads: CATREGTDYGYTF. CDR3 in DNA: TGTGCCACCCGAGAGGGAACTGACTATGGCTACACCTTC.

This clone has more than one count but fewer than ten. V gene TRBV7-9 combines with J gene TRBJ2-7; D possibly corresponds to TRBD1 (5 bases). This CDR3 is built from 16 residues. Per the germline V gene, CDR1 is SEHNR and CDR2 is FQNEAQ (reference sequence). The V and J ends lost 5 bases and 6 bases respectively, with 23 bases between them. The CDR3 sequence: CASSLPVGPGKPEQYF. Written as DNA, the CDR3 is TGTGCCAGCAGCCTTCCTGTCGGCCCAGGGAAACCCGAGCAGTACTTC.